These T cell receptor beta chains were read from a single sample in a study of blood T cell repertoires in COVID-19. Sequencing used immunoSEQ multiplex PCR; TCRdb keeps in-frame clones, though not all of them. The sample holds roughly 300,000 clones; about nine tenths are singletons and the top ten take about 2.2%. Sequenced sample: peripheral blood. All receptors come from a woman in her 30s with COVID-19, enrolled during active disease. CDR3s include the opening cysteine and the closing phenylalanine or tryptophan. The D gene is left open where the match is weak.

CDR3 protein: CASSFLPTEAGGGYTF
CDR3 DNA: TGTGCCAGCAGCTTCTTACCGACAGAAGCCGGGGGTGGCTACACCTTC
J gene: TRBJ1-2
V gene: TRBV5-6
D gene: .

CDR3 protein: CASSVHRDGTDTQYF
CDR3 DNA: TGTGCCAGCAGTGTACACAGGGACGGCACAGATACGCAGTATTTT
J gene: TRBJ2-3
V gene: TRBV2
D gene: .

CDR3 protein: CASSQAGVGSYEQYF
CDR3 DNA: TGTGCCAGCAGCCAAGCGGGAGTGGGGTCGTACGAGCAGTACTTC
J gene: TRBJ2-7
V gene: TRBV7-2
D gene: TRBD2

CDR3 protein: CASSPRQGAGANVLTF
CDR3 DNA: TGTGCCAGCAGCCCCCGACAGGGCGCCGGGGCCAACGTCCTGACTTTC
J gene: TRBJ2-6
V gene: TRBV11-3
D gene: TRBD1

CDR3 protein: CASSPTSGQGSWARAFF
CDR3 DNA: TGTGCCAGCAGCCCCACCTCGGGACAGGGGTCCTGGGCGCGAGCTTTCTTT
J gene: TRBJ1-1
V gene: TRBV7-3
D gene: TRBD1

CDR3 protein: CASSLGGLRGYTF
CDR3 DNA: TGTGCCAGCAGTTTAGGGGGGTTGAGGGGCTACACCTTC
J gene: TRBJ1-2
V gene: TRBV28
D gene: .

CDR3 protein: CASSPISGANVLTF
CDR3 DNA: TGTGCCAGCAGCCCCATTTCTGGGGCCAACGTCCTGACTTTC
J gene: TRBJ2-6
V gene: TRBV5-4
D gene: .

CDR3 protein: CASSKALSRGLNSPLHF
CDR3 DNA: TGTGCCAGCAGCAAAGCCCTTTCTAGGGGGCTGAATTCACCCCTCCACTTT
J gene: TRBJ1-6
V gene: TRBV21-1
D gene: .

CDR3 protein: CASSPGQGQYF
CDR3 DNA: TGCGCCAGCAGCCCGGGACAGGGGCAGTACTTC
J gene: TRBJ2-7
V gene: TRBV10-1
D gene: TRBD1

CDR3 protein: CASSAGTSGPTDTQYF
CDR3 DNA: TGTGCCAGCAGCGCTGGGACTAGCGGACCCACAGATACGCAGTATTTT
J gene: TRBJ2-3
V gene: TRBV9
D gene: TRBD2

CDR3 protein: CASSPRDTSNEQFF
CDR3 DNA: TGTGCCAGCAGTCCCCGGGACACCTCCAATGAGCAGTTCTTC
J gene: TRBJ2-1
V gene: TRBV6-6
D gene: .